This entry lists 17 T cell receptor beta chains sequenced from one sample in a study of blood T cell repertoires in COVID-19. Assay used: immunoSEQ multiplex PCR; TCRdb lists only in-frame clones, some missing. The profile shows around 220,000 clones, 65% to 85% of them singletons. The sample consisted of peripheral blood. The receptors here all came from a woman between 35 and 50 years old with active or convalescent COVID-19.

As concerns this clone: The identical CDR3 is also encoded by other nucleotide sequences in the sample. The chain links TRBV20-1 to TRBJ1-2; a weak D match, TRBD1 (5 bases). The CDR3 covers 11 residues. Germline V gives CDR1 DFQATT, CDR2 SNEGSKA (reference sequence). V was trimmed by 3 bases and J by 5 bases, leaving 7 bases between them. The chain's CDR3 is CSASSGYGYTF. CDR3 nucleotides: TGCAGTGCTAGTTCAGGGTATGGCTACACCTTC.

V usage is TRBV19 and J usage is TRBJ1-6; D unresolved. Germline loops: CDR1 LNHDA, CDR2 SQIVND (reference sequence). The CDR3 is 15 amino acids. V lost 9 bases, J lost 4 bases, and 16 bases lay in between. The CDR3 region is CASGMANLYNSPLHF. The CDR3 region has the DNA TGTGCCAGCGGGATGGCAAATTTATATAATTCACCCCTCCACTTT.

V is TRBV7-2 and J is TRBJ2-7, with 7 bases lining up with TRBD1. The CDR3 totals 13 residues. CDR1 is SGHTA and CDR2 is FQGNSA in the germline V gene. With 3 bases clipped from V and 3 bases from J, the junction kept 2 bases outside the gene matches. CDR3: CASSLTGNYEQYF. Written as DNA, the CDR3 is TGTGCCAGCAGCTTGACAGGGAACTACGAGCAGTACTTC.

The chain employs TRBV27 and TRBJ1-1; D ambiguous. Deletions cut 5 bases from V and 3 bases from J, with 10 bases between. This CDR3 has 13 residues. The germline V gene has CDR1 MNHEY and CDR2 SMNVEV (reference sequence). The CDR3 spells CASSRNGDTEAFF. CDR3 nucleotides: TGTGCCAGCAGTCGAAACGGGGACACTGAAGCTTTCTTT.

CDR3 in amino acids: CASGLVRIKKFVFGRLPNSPLHF. CDR3 DNA sequence: TGTGCTAGTGGTTTGGTACGAATAAAAAAATTCGTTTTCGGCAGGTTGCCAAATTCACCCCTCCACTTT. This chain connects TRBV12-5 to TRBJ1-6, with D unresolved. The CDR3 has 23 amino acids. Per germline, CDR1 LGHNT and CDR2 FRNRAP. Trimming left V 0 bases short and J 7 bases short, with 34 bases between.

Details on this clone: Other DNA sequences in the same sample also yield this CDR3. The rearrangement uses TRBV2 and TRBJ1-1; 8 nucleotides agree with TRBD1. The germline gives CDR1 SNHLY, CDR2 FYNNEI. J was trimmed by 1 base and V by 6 bases; bases with no gene match: 1. The CDR3 totals 13 residues. DNA for the CDR3: TGTGCCAGCAGAACAGGGGGGAACACTGAAGCTTTCTTT. Its protein product is CASRTGGNTEAFF.

The V gene is TRBV7-9, the J gene TRBJ1-2; weak D call: TRBD1 (6 bases). V dropped 5 bases and J dropped 7 bases, with 17 bases sitting between them. CDR1 is SEHNR and CDR2 is FQNEAQ in the germline V gene (reference sequence). The CDR3 extends over 14 amino acids. The chain's CDR3 is CASSNGGAKSGYTF. The CDR3 DNA reads TGTGCCAGCAGCAACGGGGGGGCTAAGTCTGGCTACACCTTC.

The gene calls are TRBV5-1 and TRBJ1-1; D ambiguous. CDR3 length: 13 residues. Trimming shortened V by 4 bases and J by 1 base, and 8 bases separated the two germline ends. Per the germline V gene, CDR1 is SGHRS and CDR2 is YFSETQ. CDR3 sequence reads: CASSAQRNTEAFF. The CDR3 DNA reads TGCGCCAGCAGCGCCCAGCGGAACACTGAAGCTTTCTTT.

Only a few counts were recorded for this clone. J is TRBJ1-6 and V is TRBV5-1; 9 bases line up with TRBD1. The CDR3 length is 18 residues. J lost 3 bases, V lost 9 bases, and 16 bases had no gene match. Germline V gene sequence: CDR1 SGHRS, CDR2 YFSETQ. CDR3 sequence: CAIPTGGLKYHYNSPLHF. For the CDR3, the DNA is TGCGCCATCCCGACAGGGGGACTTAAATATCACTATAATTCACCCCTCCACTTT.

This sequence joins TRBV29-1 and TRBJ1-2; 11 bases align to TRBD1. Germline lookup yields CDR1 SQVTM and CDR2 ANQGSEA. J was trimmed by 6 bases and V by 7 bases; bases with no gene match: 7. The CDR3 has 13 amino acids. CDR3 residues: CSARTGGGDGYTF. The CDR3 DNA reads TGCAGCGCCCGGACAGGGGGCGGGGATGGCTACACCTTC.

This clone was picked up one time. The chain employs TRBV6-5 and TRBJ2-1; 9 bases are shared with TRBD2. The ends lost 0 bases at V and 7 bases at J; junction bases unmatched: 4. Germline CDR1 reads MNHEY; CDR2 reads SVGAGI. CDR3 length: 15 residues. The CDR3 protein is CASSYSSGGRNEQFF. The DNA of the CDR3 is TGTGCCAGCAGTTACTCAAGCGGGGGGAGAAATGAGCAGTTCTTC.

This chain connects TRBV9 to TRBJ1-1; 7 bases line up with TRBD1. J gave up 3 bases and V 3 bases, and 5 bases lay outside the gene matches. Germline CDR1 is SGDLS and CDR2 is YYNGEE. The CDR3 sequence is 14 residues long. This chain's CDR3 is CASSEGQRDTEAFF. The CDR3 DNA reads TGTGCCAGCAGCGAGGGACAGCGGGACACTGAAGCTTTCTTT.

The chain links TRBV5-4 to TRBJ2-1; D is unclear. In germline, CDR1 is SGHNT, CDR2 YYREEE (reference sequence). V dropped 1 base and J dropped 4 bases, with 6 bases sitting between them. CDR3 length: 13 residues. The CDR3 DNA sequence: TGTGCCAGCAGCTTGACGGGTTACAATGAGCAGTTCTTC. This translates into CASSLTGYNEQFF.

The gene calls are TRBV9 and TRBJ1-2; D gene ambiguous. The CDR3 extends over 14 amino acids. Per the germline V gene, CDR1 is SGDLS and CDR2 is YYNGEE. The V gene lost 0 bases and the J gene lost 4 bases, with 10 bases spanning the gap. The CDR3 DNA sequence: TGTGCCAGCAGCGTAGATACCATGGCCTATGGCTACACCTTC. Encoded protein: CASSVDTMAYGYTF.

The V call is TRBV2, the J call TRBJ2-6; D gene unclear. The CDR3 contains 15 residues. In germline, CDR1 is SNHLY, CDR2 FYNNEI. Trimming removed 2 bases from V and 1 base from J, with 6 bases in between. The CDR3 sequence is CASSELESGANVLTF. CDR3 nucleotide sequence: TGTGCCAGCAGTGAATTGGAGTCTGGGGCCAACGTCCTGACTTTC.

The chain couples TRBV3-1 (or the pseudogene TRBV3-2) to TRBJ1-5; TRBD1 matches 10 bases. J gave up 7 bases and V 6 bases, and 9 bases lay outside the gene matches. The CDR3 consists of 15 residues. Looked up from germline, CDR1 is LGHDT and CDR2 is YNNKEL (reference sequence). The CDR3 region has the DNA TGTGCCAGCAGTTACGGGACAGGGGCGCAGCAGCCCCAGCATTTT. It encodes CASSYGTGAQQPQHF.

The table lists this clone with a few counts. The rearrangement links TRBV30 to TRBJ1-2; 8 bases line up with TRBD1. V was pared by 0 bases and J by 2 bases, with 8 bases of the junction left unmatched. The germline V gene has CDR1 GTSNPN and CDR2 SVGIG (reference sequence). CDR3 length: 16 amino acids. The CDR3 DNA is TGTGCCTGGAGTGTAGGCAGGGGGCAGAGAAACTATGGCTACACCTTC. Encoded protein: CAWSVGRGQRNYGYTF.